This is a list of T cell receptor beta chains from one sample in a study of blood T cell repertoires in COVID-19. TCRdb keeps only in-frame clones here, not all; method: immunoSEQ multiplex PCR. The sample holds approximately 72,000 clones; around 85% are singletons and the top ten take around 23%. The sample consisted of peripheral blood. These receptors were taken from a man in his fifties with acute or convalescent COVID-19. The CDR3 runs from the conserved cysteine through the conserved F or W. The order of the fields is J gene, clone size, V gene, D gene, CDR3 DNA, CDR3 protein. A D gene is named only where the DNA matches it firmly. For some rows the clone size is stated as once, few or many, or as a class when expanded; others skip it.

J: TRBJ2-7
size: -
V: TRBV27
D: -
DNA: TGTGCCAGCAGTAGGGACAACTCCTACGAGCAGTACTTC
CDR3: CASSRDNSYEQYF

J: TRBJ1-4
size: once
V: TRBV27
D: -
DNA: TGTGCCAGCAGTCGGCAGGGAAGCGAAAAACTGTTTTTT
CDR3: CASSRQGSEKLFF

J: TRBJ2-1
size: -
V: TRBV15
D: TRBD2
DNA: TGTGCCACCAGCAGAGTAGCCGGGCAGCGCGGGGGGGCGAGTGAGCAGTTCTTC
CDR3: CATSRVAGQRGGASEQFF

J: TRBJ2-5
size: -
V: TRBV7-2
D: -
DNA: TGTGCCAGCAGCCCTTCTTGGGGGGGGGCCTGGGAGACCCAGTACTTC
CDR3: CASSPSWGGAWETQYF

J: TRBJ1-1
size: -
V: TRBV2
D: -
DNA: TGTGCCAGCAATATAAACACTGAAGCTTTCTTT
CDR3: CASNINTEAFF

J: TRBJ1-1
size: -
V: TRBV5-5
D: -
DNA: TGTGCCAGCAGCCACGTTGCTGCAGGGGACACTGAAGCTTTCTTT
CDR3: CASSHVAAGDTEAFF

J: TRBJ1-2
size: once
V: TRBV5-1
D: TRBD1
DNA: TGCGCCAGCAGCCCAGGACAGGGGATCGTTGCCTATGGCTACACCTTC
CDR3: CASSPGQGIVAYGYTF

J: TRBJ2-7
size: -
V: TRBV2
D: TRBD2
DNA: TGTGCCAGCAGGTTGACTAGCGGGGGTTACGAGCAGTACTTC
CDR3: CASRLTSGGYEQYF

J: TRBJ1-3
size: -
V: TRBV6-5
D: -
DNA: TGTGCCAGCAGTTACAGCGCAGGGGCGCCGGGAAACACCATATATTTT
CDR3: CASSYSAGAPGNTIYF

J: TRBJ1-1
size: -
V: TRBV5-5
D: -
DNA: TGTGCCAGCAGCTTGGTCAGGGGCACTGAAGCTTTCTTT
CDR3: CASSLVRGTEAFF

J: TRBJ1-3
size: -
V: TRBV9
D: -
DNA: TGTGCCAGCAGCGTAGGGCTCTCTGGAAACACCATATATTTT
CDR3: CASSVGLSGNTIYF

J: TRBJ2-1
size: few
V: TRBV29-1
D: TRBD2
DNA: TGCAGCGGCTCCTCTAGCGGGGACCCTGGAAATGAGCAGTTCTTC
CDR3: CSGSSSGDPGNEQFF

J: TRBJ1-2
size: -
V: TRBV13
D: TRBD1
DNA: TGTGCCAGCACCGTGGGGACAGGGGTTAGCGGCTACACCTTC
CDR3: CASTVGTGVSGYTF

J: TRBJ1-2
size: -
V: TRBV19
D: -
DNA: TGTGCCAGTAGTATAGCGGAACAGGATGGCTACACCTTC
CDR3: CASSIAEQDGYTF

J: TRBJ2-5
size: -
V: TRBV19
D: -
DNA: TGTGCCAGTAGTATACCCCCAGAAGAGACCCAGTACTTC
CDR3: CASSIPPEETQYF

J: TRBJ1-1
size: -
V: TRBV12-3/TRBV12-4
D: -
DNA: TGTGCCAGCAGTTCAATCAGGGGAACTGAAGCTTTCTTT
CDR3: CASSSIRGTEAFF